The text below deals with one T cell receptor (beta chain). Its antigen remains unknown. CDR1 is WNHNN, CDR2 SYGVQD, per germline (reference sequence). This CDR3 comprises 15 residues. The ends lost 9 bases at V and 5 bases at J; junction bases unmatched: 16. The data originate from a study of T cells in Graves' hyperthyroidism and ophthalmopathy. The wider study: The authors collected peripheral blood at initial diagnosis, before any treatment. The study's findings and limits: Stable hyperthyroidism was separated from ophthalmopathy by a model based on 13 V-J features. In blood, most of the thyroid clonotypes expanded above 0.001 were also present.

From more than 8 ml of fresh peripheral blood, PBMCs were isolated. The TCR beta CDR3 regions underwent amplification using RNA transcripts as the source. First-round RT-PCR of the TCR CDR3 relied on the HTBI primer set. TCRdb reprocessed the multiplex PCR reads via MiXCR and lists one record per CDR3 protein. The sample holds roughly 100,000 distinct CDR3 sequences, roughly 44% seen once. The receptor's source is a man aged 40-49 years with Graves' hyperthyroidism. The sample taken for sequencing was blood. The V and J genes are TRBV10-1 and TRBJ2-7; 7 bases align to TRBD2. Here the CDR3 DNA reads TGCGCCAGACCGAAGCGCGGGGGAACTAAGAACGAGCAGTACTTC. This sequence encodes CARPKRGGTKNEQYF.